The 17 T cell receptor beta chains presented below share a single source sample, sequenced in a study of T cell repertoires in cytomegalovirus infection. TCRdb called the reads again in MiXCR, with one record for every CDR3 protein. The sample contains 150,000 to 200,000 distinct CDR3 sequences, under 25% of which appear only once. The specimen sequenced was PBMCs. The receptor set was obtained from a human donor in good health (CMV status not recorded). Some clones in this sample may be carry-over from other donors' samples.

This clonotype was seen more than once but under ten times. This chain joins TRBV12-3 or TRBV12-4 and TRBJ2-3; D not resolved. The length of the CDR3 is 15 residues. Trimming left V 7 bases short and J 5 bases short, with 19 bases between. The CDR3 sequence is CASTDGTIKGDTQYF. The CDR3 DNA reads TGTGCCAGCACCGATGGAACCATTAAGGGAGATACGCAGTATTTT.

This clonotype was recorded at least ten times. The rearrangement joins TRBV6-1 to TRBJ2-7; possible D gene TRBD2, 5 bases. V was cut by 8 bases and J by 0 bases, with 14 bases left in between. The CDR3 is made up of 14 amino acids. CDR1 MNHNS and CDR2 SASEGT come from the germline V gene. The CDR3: CASGGLPSSYEQYF. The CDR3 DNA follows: TGTGCCAGCGGAGGACTGCCCAGCTCCTACGAGCAGTACTTC.

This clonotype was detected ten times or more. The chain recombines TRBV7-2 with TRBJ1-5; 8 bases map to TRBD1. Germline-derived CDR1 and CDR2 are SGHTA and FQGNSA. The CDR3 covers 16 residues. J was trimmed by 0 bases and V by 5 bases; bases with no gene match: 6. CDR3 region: CASSPDRARSNQPQHF. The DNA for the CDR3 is TGTGCCAGCAGCCCGGACAGGGCCCGTAGCAATCAGCCCCAGCATTTT. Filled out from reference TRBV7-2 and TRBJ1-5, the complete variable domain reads GAGVSQSPSNKVTEKGKDVELRCDPISGHTALYWYRQSLGQGLEFLIYFQGNSAPDKSGLPSDRFSAERTGGSVSTLTIQRTQQEDSAVYLCASSPDRARSNQPQHFGDGTRLSIL.

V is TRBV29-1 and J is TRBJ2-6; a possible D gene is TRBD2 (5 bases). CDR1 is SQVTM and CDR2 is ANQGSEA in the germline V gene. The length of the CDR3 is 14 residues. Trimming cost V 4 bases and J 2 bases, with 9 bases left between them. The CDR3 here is CSVAGFAGANVLTF. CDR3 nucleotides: TGCAGCGTTGCGGGGTTCGCTGGGGCCAACGTCCTGACTTTC. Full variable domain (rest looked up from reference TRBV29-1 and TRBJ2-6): SAVISQKPSRDICQRGTSLTIQCQVDSQVTMMFWYRQQPGQSLTLIATANQGSEATYESGFVIDKFPISRPNLTFSTLTVSNMSPEDSSIYLCSVAGFAGANVLTFGAGSRLTVL.

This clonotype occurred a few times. The DNA for the CDR3 is TGTGCCAGCAGTGACTCCACACGGAACCACGAGCAGTACTTC. Its protein product is CASSDSTRNHEQYF. V usage is TRBV9 and J usage is TRBJ2-7; the D is unclear. The CDR3 loop spans 14 amino acids. Germline lookup yields CDR1 SGDLS and CDR2 YYNGEE. Trimming shortened V by 5 bases and J by 5 bases, and 17 bases separated the two germline ends.

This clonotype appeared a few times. The CDR3 is CASSHNQGGRNQPQHF. The CDR3 region has the DNA TGTGCCAGCAGCCACAATCAGGGAGGGAGAAATCAGCCCCAGCATTTT. The rearrangement joins TRBV5-6 to TRBJ1-5, with D possibly TRBD1 on 5 matching bases. With 4 bases removed from V and 4 bases from J, the gap between germline ends came to 18 bases. Germline V lookup: CDR1 SGHDT, CDR2 YYEEEE. The CDR3 totals 16 residues.

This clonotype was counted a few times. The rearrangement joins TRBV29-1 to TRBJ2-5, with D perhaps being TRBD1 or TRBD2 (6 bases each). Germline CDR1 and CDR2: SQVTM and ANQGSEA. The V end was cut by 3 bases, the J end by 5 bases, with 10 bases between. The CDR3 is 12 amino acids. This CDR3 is CSVEEGVETQYF. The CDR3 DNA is TGCAGCGTTGAGGAGGGGGTGGAGACCCAGTACTTC. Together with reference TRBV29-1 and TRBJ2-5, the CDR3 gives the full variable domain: SAVISQKPSRDICQRGTSLTIQCQVDSQVTMMFWYRQQPGQSLTLIATANQGSEATYESGFVIDKFPISRPNLTFSTLTVSNMSPEDSSIYLCSVEEGVETQYFGPGTRLLVL.

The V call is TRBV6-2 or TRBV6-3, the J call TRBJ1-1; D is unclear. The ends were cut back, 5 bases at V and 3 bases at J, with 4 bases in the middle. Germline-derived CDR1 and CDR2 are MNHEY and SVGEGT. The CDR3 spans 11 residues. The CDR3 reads CASSDHTEAFF. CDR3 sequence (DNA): TGTGCCAGCAGTGACCACACTGAAGCTTTCTTT.

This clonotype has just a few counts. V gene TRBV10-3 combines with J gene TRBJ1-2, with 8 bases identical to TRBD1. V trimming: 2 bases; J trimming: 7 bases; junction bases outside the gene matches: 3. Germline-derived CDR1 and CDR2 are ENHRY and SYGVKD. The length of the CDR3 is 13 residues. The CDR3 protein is CAISEGQGGGYTF. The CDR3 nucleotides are TGTGCCATCAGTGAGGGACAGGGAGGTGGCTACACCTTC.

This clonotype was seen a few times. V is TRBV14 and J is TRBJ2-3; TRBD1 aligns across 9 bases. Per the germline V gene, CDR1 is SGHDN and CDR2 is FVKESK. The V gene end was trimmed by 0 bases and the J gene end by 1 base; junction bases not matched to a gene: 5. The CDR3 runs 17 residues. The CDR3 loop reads CASSQDYRDRGTDTQYF. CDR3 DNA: TGTGCCAGCAGCCAAGATTACCGGGACAGGGGCACAGATACGCAGTATTTT.

CDR3 coding DNA: TGCGCCAGCAGTGAGAATACAGGGCTTAATGAAAAACTGTTTTTT. Protein product: CASSENTGLNEKLFF. The V gene is TRBV10-2, the J gene TRBJ1-4; perhaps TRBD1 as D (6 bases). The ends were cut back, 2 bases at V and 4 bases at J, with 11 bases in the middle. CDR1 and CDR2 from the germline V gene are WSHSY and SAAADI. This CDR3 contains 15 residues.

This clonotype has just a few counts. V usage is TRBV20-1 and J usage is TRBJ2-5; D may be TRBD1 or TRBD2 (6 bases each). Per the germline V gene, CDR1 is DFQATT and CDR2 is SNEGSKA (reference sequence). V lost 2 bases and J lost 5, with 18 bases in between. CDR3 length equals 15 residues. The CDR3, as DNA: TGCAGTGCTAGAAGGGGGGCGGGAATAATGGAGACCCAGTACTTC. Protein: CSARRGAGIMETQYF.

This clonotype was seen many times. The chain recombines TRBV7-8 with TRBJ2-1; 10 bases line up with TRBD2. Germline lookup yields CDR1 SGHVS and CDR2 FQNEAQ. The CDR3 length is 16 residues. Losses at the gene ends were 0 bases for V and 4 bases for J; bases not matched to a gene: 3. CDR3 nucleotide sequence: TGTGCCAGCAGCTTAGCCGGGACTAGCGTTTACAATGAGCAGTTCTTC. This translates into CASSLAGTSVYNEQFF.

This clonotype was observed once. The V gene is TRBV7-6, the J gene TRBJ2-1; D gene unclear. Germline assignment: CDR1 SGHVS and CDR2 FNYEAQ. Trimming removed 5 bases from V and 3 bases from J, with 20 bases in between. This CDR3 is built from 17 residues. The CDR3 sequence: CASSPQPTGGFYNEQFF. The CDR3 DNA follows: TGTGCCAGCAGCCCCCAGCCGACTGGCGGATTCTACAATGAGCAGTTCTTC. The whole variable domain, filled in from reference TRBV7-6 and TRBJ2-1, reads GAGVSQSPRYKVTKRGQDVALRCDPISGHVSLYWYRQALGQGPEFLTYFNYEAQQDKSGLPNDRFSAERPEGSISTLTIQRTEQRDSAMYRCASSPQPTGGFYNEQFFGPGTRLTVL.

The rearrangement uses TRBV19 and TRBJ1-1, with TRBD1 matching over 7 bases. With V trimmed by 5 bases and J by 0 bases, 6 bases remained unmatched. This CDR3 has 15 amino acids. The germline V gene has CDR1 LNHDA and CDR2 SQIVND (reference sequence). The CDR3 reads CASSPGQVLNTEAFF. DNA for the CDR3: TGTGCCAGTAGTCCCGGACAGGTATTGAACACTGAAGCTTTCTTT.

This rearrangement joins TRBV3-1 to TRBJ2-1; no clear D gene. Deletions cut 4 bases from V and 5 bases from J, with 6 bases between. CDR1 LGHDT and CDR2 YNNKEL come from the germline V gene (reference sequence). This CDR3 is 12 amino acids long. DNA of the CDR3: TGTGCCAGCAGCCTCTACCACAATGAGCAGTTCTTC. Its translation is CASSLYHNEQFF.

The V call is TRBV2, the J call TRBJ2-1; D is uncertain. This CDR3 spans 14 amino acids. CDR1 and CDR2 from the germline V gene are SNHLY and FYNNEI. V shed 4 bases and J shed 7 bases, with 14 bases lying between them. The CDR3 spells CASSGDVWGNEQFF. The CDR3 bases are TGTGCCAGCAGTGGGGATGTCTGGGGAAATGAGCAGTTCTTC.